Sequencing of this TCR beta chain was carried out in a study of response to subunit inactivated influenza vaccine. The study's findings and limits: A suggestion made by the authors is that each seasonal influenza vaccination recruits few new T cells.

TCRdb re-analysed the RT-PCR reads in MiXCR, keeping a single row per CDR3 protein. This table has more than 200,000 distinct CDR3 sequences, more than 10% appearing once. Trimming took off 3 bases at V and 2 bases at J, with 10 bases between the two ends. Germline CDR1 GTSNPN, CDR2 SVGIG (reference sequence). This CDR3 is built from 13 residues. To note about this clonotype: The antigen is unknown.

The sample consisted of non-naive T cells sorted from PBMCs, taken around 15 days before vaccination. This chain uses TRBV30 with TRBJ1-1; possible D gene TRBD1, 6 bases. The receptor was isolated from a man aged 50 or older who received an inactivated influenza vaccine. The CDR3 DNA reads TGTGCCTGGAGCGGACAGCCTAACACTGAAGCTTTCTTT. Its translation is CAWSGQPNTEAFF.